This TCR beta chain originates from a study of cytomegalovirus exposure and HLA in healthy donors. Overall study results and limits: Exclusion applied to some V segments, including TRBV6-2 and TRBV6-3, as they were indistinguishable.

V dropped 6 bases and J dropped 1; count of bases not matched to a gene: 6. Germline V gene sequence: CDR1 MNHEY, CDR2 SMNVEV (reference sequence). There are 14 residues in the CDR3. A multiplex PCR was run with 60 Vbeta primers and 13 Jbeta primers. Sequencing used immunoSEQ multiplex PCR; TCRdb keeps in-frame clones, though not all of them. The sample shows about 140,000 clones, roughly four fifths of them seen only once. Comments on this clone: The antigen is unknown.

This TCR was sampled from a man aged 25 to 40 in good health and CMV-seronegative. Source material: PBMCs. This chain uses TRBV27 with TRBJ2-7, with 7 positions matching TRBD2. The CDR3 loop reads CASSSVGGSYEQYF. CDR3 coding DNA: TGTGCCAGCAGCTCGGTCGGGGGGTCCTACGAGCAGTACTTC.